This T cell receptor beta chain was sequenced for a study of control samples from healthy donors and cancer patients. In regard to this clone: The junction differs from germline at one of its ends, possibly a read error.

This CDR3 contains 19 residues. Germline V gene lookup returns CDR1 LNHNV and CDR2 YYDKDF (reference sequence). Only in-frame clones appear in the TCRdb table, and some are missing; sequencing was by immunoSEQ multiplex PCR. The data hold roughly 220,000 clones, with about 95% observed a single time. This receptor was taken from a man over 45 in good health. The rearrangement links TRBV15 to TRBJ2-3; 15 bases map to TRBD2. The specimen sequenced was blood. This CDR3 reads CAPRRGGLAGGQGPDTQYF. The CDR3 DNA follows: TGCGCCCCCCGCCGGGGGGGACTAGCGGGGGGCCAAGGGCCAGATACGCAGTATTTT.